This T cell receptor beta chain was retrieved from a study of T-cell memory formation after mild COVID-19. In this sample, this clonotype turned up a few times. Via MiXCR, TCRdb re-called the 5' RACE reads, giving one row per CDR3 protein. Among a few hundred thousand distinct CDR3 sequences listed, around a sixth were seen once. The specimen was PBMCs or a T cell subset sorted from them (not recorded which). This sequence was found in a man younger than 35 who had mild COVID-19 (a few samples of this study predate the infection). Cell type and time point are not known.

The CDR3 DNA follows: TGCGCCAGCAGCCTGGACGCTTCTGAAGCTTTCTTT. Amino acids: CASSLDASEAFF. The chain couples TRBV5-1 to TRBJ1-1; D is ambiguous. This CDR3 region has 12 residues. The V gene's germline CDR1 is SGHRS and CDR2 YFSETQ. V was cut by 4 bases and J by 6 bases, with 10 bases left in between.